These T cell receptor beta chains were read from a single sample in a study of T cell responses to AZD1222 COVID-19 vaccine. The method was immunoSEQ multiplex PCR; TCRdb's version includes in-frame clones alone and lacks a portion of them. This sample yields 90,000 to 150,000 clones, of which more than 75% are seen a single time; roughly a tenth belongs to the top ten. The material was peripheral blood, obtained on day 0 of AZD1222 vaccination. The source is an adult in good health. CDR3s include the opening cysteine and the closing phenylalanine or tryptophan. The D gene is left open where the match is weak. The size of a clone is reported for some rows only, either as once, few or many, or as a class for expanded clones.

CASSLQGSSPLHF,TGTGCCAGCAGCTTACAGGGAAGTTCACCCCTCCACTTT,TRBV7-2,TRBJ1-6,-,-
CASSFSGVRETQYF,TGTGCCAGCAGCTTCTCAGGGGTTAGGGAGACCCAGTACTTC,TRBV7-9,TRBJ2-5,-,-
CASSLGGAQDGYTF,TGCGCCAGCAGCCTCGGGGGGGCGCAGGATGGCTACACCTTC,TRBV5-1,TRBJ1-2,-,-
CASSLDGRANNEQFF,TGTGCCAGCAGCTTAGACGGGAGAGCTAACAATGAGCAGTTCTTC,TRBV11-3,TRBJ2-1,-,-
CASSGTGGNTEAFF,TGTGCCAGCAGCGGTACAGGGGGCAACACTGAAGCTTTCTTT,TRBV5-6,TRBJ1-1,-,TRBD1
CASSLQVGSLSTDTQYF,TGTGCCAGCAGCCTTCAAGTGGGGAGTTTAAGCACAGATACGCAGTATTTT,TRBV7-2,TRBJ2-3,-,-
CASSPSPPSGGNTGELFF,TGTGCCAGCAGCCCCTCCCCCCCTAGCGGGGGGAACACCGGGGAGCTGTTTTTT,TRBV7-2,TRBJ2-2,-,TRBD2
CATSRELTGNNEQFF,TGTGCCACCAGCAGAGAACTGACAGGAAACAATGAGCAGTTCTTC,TRBV15,TRBJ2-1,few,-
CASSPTGGWANVLTF,TGTGCCAGCAGCCCTACAGGGGGCTGGGCCAACGTCCTGACTTTC,TRBV7-2,TRBJ2-6,-,TRBD1
CASSPTNRGSPLHF,TGTGCCAGCTCACCTACCAACAGGGGATCACCCCTCCACTTT,TRBV18,TRBJ1-6,-,TRBD1
CASSFGSANYGYTF,TGTGCCAGCAGCTTCGGCAGTGCTAACTATGGCTACACCTTC,TRBV7-9,TRBJ1-2,-,-
CASSFQTPSYGYTF,TGTGCCAGCAGCTTTCAGACACCAAGTTACGGCTACACCTTC,TRBV7-2,TRBJ1-2,-,-
CASSVASGSTYEQYF,TGTGCCAGCAGCGTAGCCAGCGGGAGTACCTACGAGCAGTACTTC,TRBV9,TRBJ2-7,-,TRBD2
CASSPPAGGPLGAFF,TGTGCCAGCTCACCACCGGCAGGGGGCCCTCTGGGAGCTTTCTTT,TRBV18,TRBJ1-1,-,TRBD1
CASSLSGDTQYF,TGTGCCAGCAGCTTATCCGGAGATACGCAGTATTTT,TRBV7-3,TRBJ2-3,-,-
CSVAKGAATYEQYF,TGCAGCGTTGCGAAGGGGGCTGCGACCTACGAGCAGTACTTC,TRBV29-1,TRBJ2-7,once,TRBD1